Listed below are T cell receptor beta chains from one sample, sequenced in a study of identifying expanded T cells in peripheral blood. Generated by immunoSEQ multiplex PCR, the TCRdb table keeps only in-frame clones and is missing some. The sample has 100,000 to 150,000 clones, roughly 82% seen once. The sequencing sample was made of blood. The receptor set was obtained from a person between 18 and 75 years old in good health. The CDR3 runs from the conserved cysteine through the conserved F or W. The order of the fields is V gene, clone size, D gene, J gene, CDR3 protein, CDR3 DNA. D genes are given only for firm matches. Not all rows give a size; the values are once, few, many and, for expanded clones, a class.

V gene: TRBV5-1; clone size: .; D gene: .; J gene: TRBJ1-6; CDR3 protein: CASSSRDTYNSPLHF; CDR3 DNA: TGCGCCAGCAGCTCCCGGGACACCTATAATTCACCCCTCCACTTT
V gene: TRBV6-6; clone size: .; D gene: .; J gene: TRBJ1-1; CDR3 protein: CASSYFTGNTEAFF; CDR3 DNA: TGTGCCAGCAGTTACTTTACAGGCAACACTGAAGCTTTCTTT
V gene: TRBV7-2; clone size: .; D gene: .; J gene: TRBJ1-5; CDR3 protein: CASSQMGEVSNQPQHF; CDR3 DNA: TGTGCCAGCAGCCAAATGGGGGAAGTTAGCAATCAGCCCCAGCATTTT
V gene: TRBV7-6; clone size: .; D gene: .; J gene: TRBJ2-7; CDR3 protein: CASSLGWPNEQYF; CDR3 DNA: TGTGCCAGCAGCTTAGGATGGCCGAACGAGCAGTACTTC
V gene: TRBV6-6; clone size: medium-sized; D gene: TRBD2; J gene: TRBJ2-1; CDR3 protein: CASSYSSGLANEQFF; CDR3 DNA: TGTGCCAGCAGTTACTCCTCGGGACTAGCAAACGAGCAGTTCTTC
V gene: TRBV7-8; clone size: .; D gene: .; J gene: TRBJ1-1; CDR3 protein: CASSPLVGNTEAFF; CDR3 DNA: TGTGCCAGCAGCCCCCTAGTGGGGAACACTGAAGCTTTCTTT
V gene: TRBV2; clone size: .; D gene: .; J gene: TRBJ1-3; CDR3 protein: CASRGPGNTIYF; CDR3 DNA: TGTGCCAGCCGAGGACCTGGAAACACCATATATTTT
V gene: TRBV6-5; clone size: .; D gene: .; J gene: TRBJ1-6; CDR3 protein: CASSSGFNSPLHF; CDR3 DNA: TGTGCCAGCAGTTCAGGTTTTAATTCACCCCTCCACTTT
V gene: TRBV5-1; clone size: .; D gene: TRBD2; J gene: TRBJ2-2; CDR3 protein: CASSLRLTSGGAATNTGELFF; CDR3 DNA: TGCGCCAGCAGCTTGCGGCTTACTAGCGGGGGGGCCGCGACGAACACCGGGGAGCTGTTTTTT
V gene: TRBV5-1; clone size: .; D gene: TRBD1; J gene: TRBJ2-3; CDR3 protein: CASSSGQGIIDTQYF; CDR3 DNA: TGCGCCAGCAGCTCCGGACAGGGTATAATCGATACGCAGTATTTT
V gene: TRBV29-1; clone size: .; D gene: TRBD2; J gene: TRBJ2-1; CDR3 protein: CSVASLAGAYNEQFF; CDR3 DNA: TGCAGCGTTGCGTCGCTAGCGGGCGCTTACAATGAGCAGTTCTTC
V gene: TRBV27; clone size: .; D gene: TRBD1; J gene: TRBJ2-1; CDR3 protein: CASRRGQNEQFF; CDR3 DNA: TGTGCCAGCCGCCGGGGACAGAATGAGCAGTTCTTC
V gene: TRBV6-6; clone size: .; D gene: .; J gene: TRBJ1-2; CDR3 protein: CASRPGPSYGYTF; CDR3 DNA: TGTGCCAGCAGACCGGGACCGAGCTATGGCTACACCTTC
V gene: TRBV2; clone size: once; D gene: .; J gene: TRBJ1-6; CDR3 protein: CASRDRWTFYNSPLHF; CDR3 DNA: TGTGCCAGCAGAGACAGGTGGACCTTTTATAATTCACCCCTCCACTTT
V gene: TRBV27; clone size: .; D gene: .; J gene: TRBJ2-3; CDR3 protein: CASTATGTDTQYF; CDR3 DNA: TGTGCCAGTACCGCGACGGGGACAGATACGCAGTATTTT
V gene: TRBV7-6; clone size: .; D gene: TRBD2; J gene: TRBJ2-3; CDR3 protein: CASSLEPPLTSGGVTDTQYF; CDR3 DNA: TGTGCCAGCAGCTTAGAACCCCCACTGACTAGCGGGGGGGTGACAGATACGCAGTATTTT
V gene: TRBV10-3; clone size: .; D gene: TRBD1; J gene: TRBJ2-5; CDR3 protein: CAISEPGQGTETQYF; CDR3 DNA: TGTGCCATCAGTGAGCCCGGACAGGGGACAGAGACCCAGTACTTC
V gene: TRBV14; clone size: .; D gene: TRBD1; J gene: TRBJ2-7; CDR3 protein: CASSQGQGSEQYF; CDR3 DNA: TGTGCCAGCAGCCAAGGACAGGGATCCGAGCAGTACTTC
V gene: TRBV27; clone size: .; D gene: .; J gene: TRBJ2-6; CDR3 protein: CASSYSSGANVLTF; CDR3 DNA: TGTGCCAGCAGTTACTCCTCTGGGGCCAACGTCCTGACTTTC
V gene: TRBV7-7; clone size: .; D gene: .; J gene: TRBJ2-1; CDR3 protein: CASSLAFFTRDETNEQFF; CDR3 DNA: TGTGCCAGCAGCTTAGCTTTTTTCACCAGGGACGAAACCAATGAGCAGTTCTTC